These 31 T cell receptor beta chains share one sample of origin, sequenced in a study of shared clonotypes between healthy human individuals (dated by TCRdb to 2018 to 2020). Libraries were prepared through the immunoSEQ multiplex PCR assay. In TCRdb, the immuneACCESS table is reduced to in-frame sequences with V and J assigned. These tables do not hold every clone; where another copy was compared, an unresolved V gene accounts for under half, and the others remain unexplained. Recorded for this sample are a few hundred thousand clones; around 86% of them occurred a single time. 15% to 20% of the sample is held by the ten biggest clonotypes. Sequenced material: memory CD8+ T cells sorted from blood. In the paper's terms, the cell subset or site label means: CD45RO+ cells pooled with CCR7-negative TemRA cells. The receptors shown here come from a man younger than 35 in good health.

The rearrangement links TRBV19 to TRBJ2-7; perhaps TRBD2 as D (6 bases). From germline, CDR1 is LNHDA and CDR2 SQIVND (reference sequence). The CDR3 contains 16 residues. V was pared by 1 base and J by 5 bases, with 18 bases between. For the CDR3, the DNA is TGTGCCAGTAGTATAGGAGCGGGTCCTTTTAGCGACGAGCAGTACTTC. It translates to CASSIGAGPFSDEQYF.

The chain combines TRBV6-5 with TRBJ2-7, with TRBD1 as a possible D gene (6 bases). Germline V gives CDR1 MNHEY, CDR2 SVGAGI. The CDR3 consists of 16 residues. Trimming removed 1 base at V and 4 bases at J, with 17 bases between. As DNA, the CDR3 is TGTGCCAGCAGTTACTTCGGGATCACAGGGAGTTACGAGCAGTACTTC. Amino acid sequence: CASSYFGITGSYEQYF.

V and J are TRBV7-3 and TRBJ2-3, with 10 bases that match TRBD2. V lost 5 bases and J lost 10; bases outside the gene matches: 21. The CDR3 spans 18 residues. Germline-derived CDR1 and CDR2 are SGHTA and FQGTGA. The chain's CDR3 is CASSPPSGGFTTPGAQYF. The CDR3 DNA follows: TGTGCCAGCAGCCCACCTAGCGGGGGATTCACCACACCAGGGGCGCAGTATTTT.

The chain carries TRBV6-6 and TRBJ2-5; D is possibly TRBD2 (6 bases). Trimming left V 0 bases short and J 5 bases short, with 16 bases between. CDR3 length: 16 residues. Germline CDR1 is MNHNY and CDR2 is SVGAGI (reference sequence). The CDR3 DNA follows: TGTGCCAGCAGTTACTCGCCAGCGGGCCTTTGGGAGACCCAGTACTTC. Amino acid sequence: CASSYSPAGLWETQYF.

The J gene is TRBJ2-1, the V gene TRBV30, with 8 bases matching TRBD2. The CDR3 is made up of 16 amino acids. Germline CDR1 and CDR2: GTSNPN and SVGIG (reference sequence). V lost 3 bases to trimming and J lost 2 bases; unmatched junction nucleotides: 9. CDR3 region: CAWSGGAAIPYNEQFF. DNA of the CDR3: TGTGCCTGGAGCGGGGGGGCAGCGATTCCCTACAATGAGCAGTTCTTC.

As regards this clone: This is likely an artifact of a read error, given a far larger clone one base away. At the DNA level, this CDR3 is encoded by other sequences in the same sample as well. The chain couples TRBV6-1 to TRBJ1-6; D not resolved. Per the germline V gene, CDR1 is MNHNS and CDR2 is SASEGT. The CDR3 has 13 amino acids. CDR3 region: CASGPLLNSPLHF. The CDR3 DNA is TGTGCCAGCGGTCCCCTGCTGAATTCACCCCTCCATTTT.

V is TRBV7-9 and J is TRBJ2-1; 7 bases align to TRBD2. Germline CDR1 SEHNR, CDR2 FQNEAQ (reference sequence). V lost 1 base and J lost 4; bases outside the gene matches: 4. The CDR3 covers 15 residues. In nucleotides, the CDR3 is TGTGCCAGCAGCTTAGTGAGCGGGGAATACAATGAGCAGTTCTTC. Translated, it gives CASSLVSGEYNEQFF. Full variable domain (outside the CDR3, taken from reference TRBV7-9 and TRBJ2-1): DTGVSQNPRHKITKRGQNVTFRCDPISEHNRLYWYRQTLGQGPEFLTYFQNEAQLEKSRLLSDRFSAERPKGSFSTLEIQRTEQGDSAMYLCASSLVSGEYNEQFFGPGTRLTVL.

The J gene is TRBJ2-2, the V gene TRBV9; 7 nucleotides match TRBD1. J gave up 1 base and V 3 bases, and 18 bases lay outside the gene matches. CDR1 is SGDLS, CDR2 YYNGEE, per germline. This CDR3 contains 20 residues. This chain's CDR3 is CASSAPRDSEPRGNTGELFF. For the CDR3, the DNA is TGTGCCAGCAGCGCGCCCCGGGACAGCGAGCCCCGGGGGAACACCGGGGAGCTGTTTTTT.

In this sample, this clone turned up many times. The chain couples TRBV7-9 to TRBJ2-5; D remains unclear. V was pared by 4 bases and J by 4 bases, with 13 bases between. This CDR3 has 14 residues. Germline values: CDR1 SEHNR, CDR2 FQNEAQ (reference sequence). The CDR3 DNA sequence: TGTGCCAGCAGCTCCGACGGGCGAAGAGAGACCCAGTACTTC. This gives the protein CASSSDGRRETQYF.

The sample holds a few counts of this clone. This chain joins TRBV30 and TRBJ1-6; 8 bases map to TRBD1. In germline, CDR1 is GTSNPN, CDR2 SVGIG (reference sequence). The CDR3 is 15 residues long. V was pared by 3 bases and J by 7 bases, with 8 bases of the junction left unmatched. The CDR3 DNA reads TGTGCCTGGAGAGATCCGGGACAGGAGAATTCACCCCTCCACTTT. Amino acids: CAWRDPGQENSPLHF.

The V and J genes are TRBV6-1 and TRBJ2-4; no clear D gene. CDR1 and CDR2 from the germline V gene are MNHNS and SASEGT. The CDR3 covers 15 residues. V lost 6 bases and J lost 0, with 12 bases in between. This CDR3 is CASSEDLLAKNIQYF. In DNA, the CDR3 is TGTGCCAGCAGCGAGGACCTACTAGCCAAAAACATTCAGTACTTC.

V usage is TRBV15 and J usage is TRBJ1-2; TRBD1 aligns across 10 bases. V was pared by 6 bases and J by 2 bases, with 3 bases of the junction left unmatched. Germline V gene sequence: CDR1 LNHNV, CDR2 YYDKDF (reference sequence). This CDR3 comprises 14 residues. The CDR3 region is CATRGTGENYGYTF. The CDR3 nucleotides are TGTGCCACCAGAGGGACAGGGGAGAACTATGGCTACACCTTC.

The chain joins TRBV28 to TRBJ1-2; no firm D call. Deletions cut 0 bases from V and 7 bases from J, with 9 bases between. This CDR3 is built from 13 residues. Germline V gene lookup returns CDR1 MDHEN and CDR2 SYDVKM. The CDR3 spells CASSLWASGGYTF. The CDR3 DNA is TGTGCCAGCAGTTTATGGGCCTCCGGTGGCTACACCTTC.

This rearrangement joins TRBV10-1 to TRBJ2-2; the D gene is possibly TRBD1 (5 bases). CDR3 size: 14 residues. V was clipped by 1 base and J by 3 bases, with 6 bases between them. Germline assignment: CDR1 WNHNN and CDR2 SYGVQD (reference sequence). In DNA, the CDR3 is TGCGCCAGCAGTGAGTTGGGGCACACCGGGGAGCTGTTTTTT. Its protein product is CASSELGHTGELFF.

The V gene is TRBV4-3, the J gene TRBJ2-1; 8 nucleotides agree with TRBD2. V lost 0 bases to trimming and J lost 8 bases; unmatched junction nucleotides: 6. Germline assignment: CDR1 LGHNA and CDR2 YSLEER. This CDR3 is built from 15 residues. The CDR3 DNA follows: TGCGCCAGCAGCCAAGAGGGGACTAGTTTCGATGAGCAGTTCTTC. It codes for CASSQEGTSFDEQFF.

This chain connects TRBV5-6 to TRBJ1-1, with D possibly being TRBD1 (5 bases). This CDR3 region has 13 residues. Germline values: CDR1 SGHDT, CDR2 YYEEEE. Trimming removed 5 bases from V and 0 bases from J, with 8 bases in between. CDR3 region: CASRSGMNTEAFF. The CDR3 region has the DNA TGTGCCAGCAGATCAGGGATGAACACTGAAGCTTTCTTT.

The chain recombines TRBV14 with TRBJ2-7; D possibly corresponds to TRBD2 (5 bases). Per germline, CDR1 SGHDN and CDR2 FVKESK. This CDR3 has 17 residues. V was clipped by 0 bases and J by 0 bases, with 15 bases between them. DNA for the CDR3: TGTGCCAGCAGCCAAGATCTGGGGTCGGAGGCCTCCTACGAGCAGTACTTC. This sequence encodes CASSQDLGSEASYEQYF.

This chain uses TRBV6-6 with TRBJ2-1; D is ambiguous. The length of the CDR3 is 16 residues. The V and J ends lost 4 bases and 1 base respectively, with 14 bases between them. Germline V gene lookup returns CDR1 MNHNY and CDR2 SVGAGI (reference sequence). CDR3 bases: TGTGCCAGCAGTTTCGGTTTGACGGAATCCTACAATGAGCAGTTCTTC. It yields the protein CASSFGLTESYNEQFF.

Only one count was recorded for this clone. The rearrangement links TRBV27 to TRBJ2-1; the match to TRBD2 covers 10 bases. Per the germline V gene, CDR1 is MNHEY and CDR2 is SMNVEV (reference sequence). With V trimmed by 7 bases and J by 2 bases, 2 bases remained unmatched. The CDR3 extends over 14 amino acids. Written as DNA, the CDR3 is TGTGCCAGCAACCTAGCGGGGGCCTACAATGAGCAGTTCTTC. Translation gives CASNLAGAYNEQFF.

In its sample, this clone was seen a few times. The chain couples TRBV10-3 to TRBJ2-7; no firm D call. The CDR3 has 12 residues. Germline CDR1 reads ENHRY; CDR2 reads SYGVKD. V was clipped by 2 bases and J by 4 bases, with 6 bases between them. CDR3 sequence: CAISEDGYEQYF. CDR3 bases: TGTGCCATCAGTGAGGATGGGTACGAGCAGTACTTC.

The chain couples TRBV29-1 to TRBJ2-3; 7 bases fit TRBD2. There are 14 residues in the CDR3. Germline V gives CDR1 SQVTM, CDR2 ANQGSEA. Losses at the gene ends were 5 bases for V and 2 bases for J; bases not matched to a gene: 7. For the CDR3, the DNA is TGCAGCGTTACCCCAGCGGGGACCACAGATACGCAGTATTTT. Protein: CSVTPAGTTDTQYF.

The J gene is TRBJ1-3, the V gene TRBV5-6; 9 nucleotides agree with TRBD1. The germline V gene encodes CDR1 SGHDT and CDR2 YYEEEE. CDR3 length equals 15 residues. J gave up 1 base and V 4 bases, and 3 bases lay outside the gene matches. The DNA for the CDR3 is TGTGCCAGCAGCACGACAGGGGGTTCTGGAAACACCATATATTTT. Protein product: CASSTTGGSGNTIYF.

The chain links TRBV28 to TRBJ1-5; TRBD1 matches 10 bases. V shed 3 bases, J shed 6 bases, and the junction held 5 bases outside the gene matches. Germline V gene lookup returns CDR1 MDHEN and CDR2 SYDVKM. The CDR3 covers 15 residues. The CDR3 bases are TGTGCCAGCAGTTTCCGGACAGGGGGAACTCAGCCCCAGCATTTT. Amino acids: CASSFRTGGTQPQHF.

This clone was detected only once. In the same sample, other DNA sequences code for this CDR3. V and J are TRBV6-5 and TRBJ2-7; no definite D call. This CDR3 is 11 amino acids long. CDR1 and CDR2 (germline): MNHEY, SVGAGI. Trimming shortened V by 2 bases and J by 7 bases, and 6 bases separated the two germline ends. Here the CDR3 DNA reads TGTGCCAGCAGTTACGGGGTGGAGCAGTACTTC. This codes for CASSYGVEQYF.

This clone showed up just once. The chain is built from TRBV6-1 and TRBJ1-2; 8 nucleotides line up with TRBD1. The V gene's germline CDR1 is MNHNS and CDR2 SASEGT. J was trimmed by 5 bases and V by 0 bases; bases with no gene match: 8. This CDR3 has 16 residues. CDR3 coding DNA: TGTGCCAGCAGTGAAGCCCGGACAGGGATCGGTTATGGCTACACCTTC. It codes for CASSEARTGIGYGYTF.

The rearrangement joins TRBV29-1 to TRBJ2-2; the D gene is possibly TRBD2 (6 bases). V was shortened by 7 bases and J by 5 bases, with 20 bases between the two germline ends. CDR3 length equals 15 residues. Per germline, CDR1 SQVTM and CDR2 ANQGSEA. For the CDR3, the DNA is TGCAGCGCTGTCGGGGGAGTCTTTCGGACCGGGGAGCTGTTTTTT. It is translated as CSAVGGVFRTGELFF.

V is TRBV13 and J is TRBJ2-5; 9 bases align to TRBD2. The CDR3 extends over 16 amino acids. Germline assignment: CDR1 PRHDT and CDR2 FYEKMQ (reference sequence). Trimming at V came to 0 bases and at J to 3 bases, leaving 5 bases not matched to a gene. CDR3 nucleotide sequence: TGTGCCAGCAGCTTAGGGGCTAGCGGGGTCGAAGAGACCCAGTACTTC. Amino acids: CASSLGASGVEETQYF.

V is TRBV30 and J is TRBJ2-1; 7 nucleotides align to TRBD1. V dropped 2 bases and J dropped 0; count of bases not matched to a gene: 4. The CDR3 length is 15 residues. Germline V gene data show CDR1 as GTSNPN and CDR2 as SVGIG (reference sequence). The chain's CDR3 is CAWSTGESSYNEQFF. As DNA, the CDR3 is TGTGCCTGGAGTACAGGGGAGAGCTCCTACAATGAGCAGTTCTTC.

The V and J genes are TRBV13 and TRBJ2-7, with D perhaps matching TRBD2 (6 bases). Germline CDR1 is PRHDT and CDR2 is FYEKMQ (reference sequence). V was cut by 4 bases and J by 0 bases, with 7 bases left in between. CDR3 length: 13 amino acids. CDR3 region: CASSSGVSYEQYF. As DNA, the CDR3 is TGTGCCAGCAGCTCGGGGGTCTCCTACGAGCAGTACTTC.

The J gene is TRBJ2-2, the V gene TRBV13; D uncertain. The V gene lost 4 bases and the J gene lost 7 bases, with 13 bases spanning the gap. CDR1 is PRHDT and CDR2 is FYEKMQ in the germline V gene (reference sequence). This CDR3 comprises 14 residues. CDR3 DNA: TGTGCCAGCAGCTCATCCCGGGCGGACGGGGAGCTGTTTTTT. Encoded protein: CASSSSRADGELFF.

This chain connects TRBV2 to TRBJ1-4; 12 positions agree with TRBD1. The CDR3 covers 14 residues. Per germline, CDR1 SNHLY and CDR2 FYNNEI. Trimming at V came to 4 bases and at J to 11 bases, leaving 5 bases not matched to a gene. CDR3 loop: CASSAGQGATKLFF. The CDR3 nucleotides are TGTGCCAGCAGTGCGGGACAGGGGGCCACTAAACTGTTTTTT.